This record looks at one T cell receptor (beta chain) sequence and its context. Its specificity is unknown. The record originates from a study of radiation and T cells in renal cell carcinoma. Study-level background: Nephrectomy followed 15 Gy stereotactic body radiation by 4 weeks. Notes on the study in general: In blood, top tumor clones expanded by 2 weeks, shrinking by 4.

TCRdb's copy holds only in-frame clones and misses some; the assay was immunoSEQ multiplex PCR. This sample has 120,000 or so clones; 65% to 85% occur once, and the top ten carry 5% to 6.5%. As to time point: blood 2 weeks post-SBRT. Treatment in this sample: 15 Gy SBRT to primary tumor, nephrectomy 4 weeks later. Blood was sampled at baseline, 2 weeks and 4 weeks after SBRT. This renal cell carcinoma was of the clear cell type. The receptor's source is a man in his fifties with renal cell carcinoma. The source was blood, collected from a patient whose treatment included radiotherapy and nephrectomy.

CDR3 DNA sequence: TGTGCCAGCAACGCCCAAGAGACCCAGTACTTC. Translating it yields CASNAQETQYF. The V gene is TRBV2, the J gene TRBJ2-5, with no clear D. Germline assignment: CDR1 SNHLY and CDR2 FYNNEI. CDR3 length: 11 residues. V lost 7 bases, J lost 1 base, and 4 bases lay in between.